The rows below give T cell receptor beta chains drawn from one sample of a study of vaccination effects on CD4 cells after COVID-19. For these TCRs, the target antigens are not known. Sequenced by immunoSEQ multiplex PCR; TCRdb stores in-frame clones only, minus some. The sample has 45,000 to 60,000 clones, 65% to 80% seen once. The sequencing here drew on CD4+ T cells from PBMCs cultured without peptide, taken before COVID-19 vaccination. Every receptor here comes from a human donor who received a COVID-19 vaccine. The CDR3 runs from the conserved cysteine through the conserved F or W. The order of the fields is CDR3 protein, V gene, D gene, clone size, CDR3 length. D genes are given only for firm matches. Some rows mark clone size as missing; the rest say once, few, many or name a class of expanded clone.

cdr3_aa: CASSFLGGTSTDTQYF
v_call: TRBV7-3
d_call: TRBD1
clone_size: -
cdr3_length: 16

cdr3_aa: CASSPTVGVVGYTF
v_call: TRBV3-1/TRBV3-2
d_call: -
clone_size: few
cdr3_length: 14

cdr3_aa: CASGLTYNEQFF
v_call: TRBV10-2
d_call: -
clone_size: -
cdr3_length: 12

cdr3_aa: CASSFRGNYGYTF
v_call: TRBV5-4
d_call: -
clone_size: -
cdr3_length: 13

cdr3_aa: CASGQAEAIEAFF
v_call: TRBV10-3
d_call: TRBD1
clone_size: -
cdr3_length: 13

cdr3_aa: CASTIYRADTQYF
v_call: TRBV12-3/TRBV12-4
d_call: -
clone_size: -
cdr3_length: 13

cdr3_aa: CASSLAYEGEAFF
v_call: TRBV5-1
d_call: -
clone_size: -
cdr3_length: 13

cdr3_aa: CASSKQTDYGYTF
v_call: TRBV28
d_call: -
clone_size: few
cdr3_length: 13

cdr3_aa: CSVVGARGRETQYF
v_call: TRBV29-1
d_call: TRBD1
clone_size: -
cdr3_length: 14

cdr3_aa: CASSPGIADTQYF
v_call: TRBV18
d_call: -
clone_size: -
cdr3_length: 13

cdr3_aa: CASAWGRYNEQFF
v_call: TRBV11-2
d_call: -
clone_size: once
cdr3_length: 13

cdr3_aa: CASSYGGREQRFF
v_call: TRBV6-2/TRBV6-3
d_call: -
clone_size: -
cdr3_length: 13

cdr3_aa: CASSQGEAEQFF
v_call: TRBV3-1/TRBV3-2
d_call: -
clone_size: -
cdr3_length: 12

cdr3_aa: CASSLRGAKDTQYF
v_call: TRBV13
d_call: -
clone_size: -
cdr3_length: 14

cdr3_aa: CASEAPGGNQPQHF
v_call: TRBV2
d_call: -
clone_size: once
cdr3_length: 14

cdr3_aa: CASEPAGQNSNSPLHF
v_call: TRBV2
d_call: -
clone_size: -
cdr3_length: 16

cdr3_aa: CASSPGGTDSYNEQFF
v_call: TRBV7-2
d_call: -
clone_size: -
cdr3_length: 16

cdr3_aa: CATSDFRAYQPQHF
v_call: TRBV24-1
d_call: -
clone_size: -
cdr3_length: 14

cdr3_aa: CASSPRQDRYGYTF
v_call: TRBV28
d_call: -
clone_size: -
cdr3_length: 14

cdr3_aa: CASGLRVTNSGNTIYF
v_call: TRBV12-5
d_call: -
clone_size: -
cdr3_length: 16

cdr3_aa: CAWNRGNTEAFF
v_call: TRBV30
d_call: -
clone_size: -
cdr3_length: 12

cdr3_aa: CATSSQGGSYNEQFF
v_call: TRBV15
d_call: -
clone_size: -
cdr3_length: 15

cdr3_aa: CASSTDRGPIFEAFF
v_call: TRBV6-5
d_call: TRBD1
clone_size: -
cdr3_length: 15

cdr3_aa: CASSQDQETQYF
v_call: TRBV3-1/TRBV3-2
d_call: -
clone_size: once
cdr3_length: 12

cdr3_aa: CASSQDGASYGYTF
v_call: TRBV3-1/TRBV3-2
d_call: -
clone_size: -
cdr3_length: 14

cdr3_aa: CAIDPWQGEFQETQYF
v_call: TRBV10-2
d_call: -
clone_size: -
cdr3_length: 16

cdr3_aa: CASSLAGLANYGYTF
v_call: TRBV7-2
d_call: -
clone_size: -
cdr3_length: 15

cdr3_aa: CASSQGGSTDTQYF
v_call: TRBV14
d_call: -
clone_size: -
cdr3_length: 14

cdr3_aa: CASSLEWNTGELFF
v_call: TRBV7-2
d_call: -
clone_size: -
cdr3_length: 14

cdr3_aa: CASSLVGAAEAFF
v_call: TRBV12-3/TRBV12-4
d_call: -
clone_size: -
cdr3_length: 13